This T cell receptor beta chain was profiled in a study of beta chain features in type 1 diabetes. Study information: All of the samples together had more than 95 million sorted cells examined. General observations from the study: TCRB CDR3s were moderately but significantly shorter in Type 1 diabetes patients in all four CD4+ subsets. Lower insertion and higher deletion counts appeared at VDJ junctions in type 1 diabetes patients.

Sequencing targeted expressed TCRB transcripts, as all isolated RNA had been reverse transcribed. Average reads for naive, central memory and regulatory T cell samples were 3.5 million to 4.5 million. The table came from immunoSEQ multiplex PCR; TCRdb's copy has only in-frame clones and leaves some out. This repertoire shows 200,000 to 300,000 clones, approximately 20% found once; its top ten account for 0.028%. This clone was found a few times. The target antigen is unknown. Other nucleotide sequences in the sample specify the same CDR3. Per the germline V gene, CDR1 is SGHRS and CDR2 is YFSETQ. Trimming stripped 0 bases from V and 1 base from J, with 5 bases between. The CDR3 consists of 15 residues.

This receptor was obtained from a woman between 40 and 55 years old with type 1 diabetes. The sequenced sample was naive CD4+ T cells from blood. The chain carries TRBV5-1 and TRBJ1-6; D not resolved. CDR3 bases: TGCGCCAGCAGCTTGGACAGTTCCTATAATTCACCCCTCCACTTT. This codes for CASSLDSSYNSPLHF.